This T cell receptor beta chain was recorded in a study of blood T cell repertoires in COVID-19. The CDR3 loop spans 16 amino acids. CDR1 and CDR2 (germline): SGHTA, FQGNSA. Trimming cost V 2 bases and J 7 bases; bases outside gene matches: 8. The assay was immunoSEQ multiplex PCR, and TCRdb's table has in-frame clones only and misses some. The table shows 430,000 or so clones, with 88% occurring only once. The genes are TRBV7-2 and TRBJ2-1; 10 bases are shared with TRBD2. The TCR was taken from a woman in her thirties or forties who had recovered from COVID-19. The sequencing sample was made of PBMCs or T cells enriched from blood (not recorded which). This CDR3 reads CASSLSGGLASNEQFF. DNA of the CDR3: TGTGCCAGCAGCTTATCGGGGGGACTAGCGAGTAATGAGCAGTTCTTC.